A selection of T cell receptor beta chains follows, all from one sample in a study of shared clonotypes between healthy human individuals. TCRdb's table, derived via immunoSEQ multiplex PCR, lists solely in-frame clones and lacks some. The sample has some 2.1 million clones; around 95% are singletons. The sequencing sample was made of naive CD8+ T cells from PBMCs. These receptor sequences come from a young man in good health. Some clones in this sample may be carry-over from other donors' samples. Each CDR3 is given with its conserved first and last residue. The D gene is left open where the match is weak. Size values are once, few and many counts, or a class for expanded clones, and some rows have none.

D	V	J	size	CDR3	DNA
-	TRBV25-1	TRBJ2-7	-	CASSDRAEGYEQYF	TGTGCCAGCAGTGATCGGGCAGAAGGCTACGAGCAGTACTTC
-	TRBV11-2	TRBJ2-3	-	CASSSEPPGHTDTQYF	TGTGCCAGCAGCTCAGAGCCCCCAGGGCACACAGATACGCAGTATTTT
TRBD1	TRBV19	TRBJ2-7	-	CASRDRDRGNHEQYF	TGTGCCAGTAGAGACCGGGACAGGGGCAACCACGAGCAGTACTTC
-	TRBV27	TRBJ1-4	-	CASSSSRRSTNEKLFF	TGTGCCAGCAGTTCCTCCAGACGGTCAACTAATGAAAAACTGTTTTTT
-	TRBV7-9	TRBJ1-2	-	CASSSDGYGYTF	TGTGCCAGCAGCTCTGACGGCTATGGCTACACCTTC
TRBD1	TRBV6-1	TRBJ1-5	-	CASSEAKGGAGQPQHF	TGTGCCAGCAGTGAAGCGAAAGGGGGCGCCGGTCAGCCCCAGCATTTT
TRBD2	TRBV2	TRBJ2-7	-	CASSEGLAGTYEQYF	TGTGCCAGCAGTGAGGGACTAGCGGGGACCTACGAGCAGTACTTC
-	TRBV28	TRBJ2-1	-	CASSNSGAPEFF	TGTGCCAGCAGTAACTCCGGGGCCCCAGAGTTCTTC
-	TRBV4-1	TRBJ2-5	-	CASSQRLGETQYF	TGCGCCAGCAGCCAACGATTGGGAGAGACCCAGTACTTC
TRBD2	TRBV28	TRBJ2-7	-	CASSFGLAGVNSYEQYF	TGTGCCAGCAGTTTTGGACTAGCGGGAGTCAACTCCTACGAGCAGTACTTC
-	TRBV4-1	TRBJ2-5	-	CASSPLRTGGEETQYF	TGCGCCAGCAGCCCCCTCCGGACTGGGGGAGAAGAGACCCAGTACTTC
TRBD1	TRBV6-1	TRBJ2-1	-	CASSERGTGRYNEQFF	TGTGCCAGCAGTGAACGGGGGACAGGGCGTTACAATGAGCAGTTCTTC
-	TRBV7-3	TRBJ2-3	-	CASSVRLGGTDTQYF	TGTGCCAGCAGCGTTAGACTAGGGGGCACAGATACGCAGTATTTT
-	TRBV6-4	TRBJ1-3	-	CAGKEVRYRGRSSGNTIYF	TGTGCCGGGAAGGAGGTGAGGTACCGGGGACGAAGCTCTGGAAACACCATATATTTT
-	TRBV5-4	TRBJ1-2	once	CASALLGGAVYGYTF	TGTGCCAGCGCATTGCTTGGGGGGGCCGTCTATGGCTACACCTTC
-	TRBV7-2	TRBJ1-1	few	CASSLLGIWNTEAFF	TGTGCCAGCAGCTTACTAGGAATTTGGAACACTGAAGCTTTCTTT
-	TRBV29-1	TRBJ2-7	-	CSVEGPSYEQYF	TGCAGCGTTGAAGGGCCCTCCTACGAGCAGTACTTC
TRBD2	TRBV28	TRBJ2-7	-	CASSLLAASSYEQYF	TGTGCCAGCAGTCTACTAGCGGCAAGCTCCTACGAGCAGTACTTC
TRBD2	TRBV4-2	TRBJ2-1	-	CASSAVPGLADHNEQFF	TGTGCCAGCAGCGCCGTTCCGGGACTAGCGGACCACAATGAGCAGTTCTTC
-	TRBV28	TRBJ1-1	once	CASSWGGDTEAFF	TGTGCCAGCAGCTGGGGGGGAGACACTGAAGCTTTCTTT
-	TRBV19	TRBJ1-5	-	CASSIRDKFYSNQPQHF	TGTGCCAGTAGTATCCGGGACAAGTTCTATAGCAATCAGCCCCAGCATTTT
TRBD1	TRBV5-4	TRBJ2-5	-	CASSRQGPRETQYF	TGTGCCAGCAGCCGACAGGGGCCGAGGGAGACCCAGTACTTC
TRBD2	TRBV4-2	TRBJ2-2	-	CASSHRTSGSPTELFF	TGTGCCAGCAGCCATCGGACTAGCGGCTCTCCGACGGAGCTGTTTTTT
TRBD2	TRBV28	TRBJ2-6	-	CASSLLSGRYSGANVLTF	TGTGCCAGCAGTTTACTTAGCGGGCGTTACTCTGGGGCCAACGTCCTGACTTTC
-	TRBV4-1	TRBJ1-5	-	CASSQAPTGNSNQPQHF	TGCGCCAGCAGCCAAGCCCCAACAGGGAATAGCAATCAGCCCCAGCATTTT
TRBD1	TRBV29-1	TRBJ1-4	-	CSVRTGSIEKLFF	TGCAGCGTTAGGACAGGGTCTATTGAAAAACTGTTTTTT
-	TRBV27	TRBJ1-1	-	CASRPYRIPQNPNTEAFF	TGTGCCAGCAGGCCTTACCGAATCCCGCAAAACCCGAACACTGAAGCTTTCTTT
-	TRBV7-9	TRBJ1-1	once	CASRGPGGRPKDEAFF	TGTGCCAGCAGGGGGCCCGGTGGGAGGCCTAAGGATGAAGCTTTCTTT
-	TRBV9	TRBJ2-7	-	CASSPTDPGEQYF	TGTGCCAGCAGCCCCACTGACCCGGGGGAGCAGTACTTC
-	TRBV5-1	TRBJ2-7	-	CASSPGLFEQYF	TGCGCCAGCAGCCCCGGACTCTTCGAGCAGTACTTC
-	TRBV7-9	TRBJ2-5	-	CASSLAPKETQYF	TGTGCCAGCAGCTTAGCTCCGAAAGAGACCCAGTACTTC
TRBD1	TRBV7-9	TRBJ2-7	-	CASGRGEAGTGVYEQYF	TGTGCCAGCGGACGGGGAGAAGCCGGGACAGGAGTCTACGAGCAGTACTTC